The sequence of this T cell receptor beta chain was determined in a study of control samples from healthy donors and cancer patients. With 8 bases clipped from V and 2 bases from J, the junction kept 1 base outside the gene matches. Germline CDR1 and CDR2: SGHNT and YYREEE (reference sequence). CDR3 length: 13 residues. Here immunoSEQ multiplex PCR was the method, and the copy in TCRdb shows in-frame clones only, minus some. Of 95,000 to 150,000 clones in the sample, around nine tenths were seen once. Sequenced: blood. The receptor's source is a middle-aged man in good health. The chain has TRBV5-4 and TRBJ2-7, with 13 bases aligning to TRBD2. The CDR3 loop reads CASTSGGAYEQYF. The CDR3 DNA reads as TGTGCCAGTACTAGCGGGGGGGCCTACGAGCAGTACTTC.